The T cell receptor (beta chain) under discussion was sequenced for a study of cytomegalovirus exposure and HLA in healthy donors (dated by TCRdb to the late 2010s). As for the study more broadly: According to an earlier analysis of 587 of the donors, some 180 million T cells yielded 90 million to 130 million unique TCR beta sequences and about 300 Gb of sequence data. An early release that covered approximately 600 HLA-typed donors contained approximately 300 gigabases of sequencing data and about 84 million unique TCR sequences. Among the roughly 390 genotyped donors, about 83% belonged to the genetic ancestry cluster associated with self-reported Caucasian donors. The aim of the study was to test whether cataloging public T cell receptors could identify signatures of past pathogen exposure. The study profiled the T cell repertoires of fewer than 850 subjects by immunosequencing and related them to cytomegalovirus serostatus. In addition to the first cohort of 666 subjects, a separate validation cohort of 120 different subjects was used. To predict cytomegalovirus infection status, the study combined high-throughput TCR immunosequencing, statistical association of individual TCRs with disease status, and machine learning. A later analysis re-analyzed previously published TCR beta repertoires from 600 to 850 donors and added high-resolution HLA genotyping to study TCR occurrence patterns. The later analysis used no new phenotypic data to find candidate immune exposures, relying instead on TCR beta sequences and their occurrence across donors. An earlier analysis of some 500 of the donors used high-throughput TCR beta sequencing to judge whether each TCR beta V gene segment behaved as functional or pseudogenic. Alongside the repertoire data, information on donor age, sex, ethnicity and CMV serostatus was compiled. A later genetic analysis used genome-wide SNP genotypes for about 65% of the 666 donors, treating that subset as a discovery cohort. Every discovery cohort repertoire had been produced on one sequencing platform. HLA typing included class I and class II loci at four-digit resolution. Typing coverage differed by locus: A, B, C, DRB1 and DQB1 were typed in about 629-630 donors, DQA1 in 500 to 550, DPA1 in 600 to 610, and DPB1 in approximately 450. Roughly 5 DR-DQ haplotypes were handled as single units for association and clustering because linkage in the cohort was strong. Among a few hundred genotyped donors of the cohort, an average of about 240,000 unique TCR beta nucleotide sequences were sequenced per donor, around 20% of them non-productive.

The library was built by means of the immunoSEQ multiplex PCR assay. A mixture of 60 forward primers for TCR Vbeta segments and 13 reverse primers for TCR Jbeta segments was used in the multiplex PCR. A multiplex PCR assay on genomic DNA amplified the CDR3 region of rearranged TCR beta genes. Amplified TCR beta libraries were sequenced as 87-base-pair reads on the Illumina HiSeq System. On the study's bioinformatics: A later analysis counted about 82 million unique TCR beta chains across the 670 or so repertoires, and some 11 million of these chains were shared by at least two donors. Raw reads were error-corrected and collapsed into unique sequences by a nearest-neighbor algorithm in which closely related sequences were merged to remove PCR and sequencing errors. Alignment of CDR3 sequences to IMGT reference sequences was used to assign V, D and J gene segments. For a sequence to be retained, a match of at least six nucleotides was required to both a V gene segment and a J gene segment. Rearrangements were classified as productive when the CDR3 lacked stop codons and remained in frame with V and J, and all other rearrangements were classified as non-productive. Following IMGT convention, CDR3 was defined as the stretch from the second conserved V-encoded cysteine up to the conserved J-encoded phenylalanine. The earlier analysis of 450 to 750 of the donors excluded any sequence lacking an unambiguous match to a single V gene segment. An earlier analysis of a few hundred of the donors called V segments functional above 56.7% productive rearrangements and segregating when the between-donor standard deviation exceeded 5%. A statistical classification framework was built to diagnose cytomegalovirus status from the catalog of TCR beta chain sequences. A later analysis assigned V and J genes by comparing TCR nucleotide sequences with IMGT/GENE-DB human TR gene sequences. A later analysis assigned CDR3 sequences and most-parsimonious VDJ recombination scenarios with the TCRdist pipeline. In a later analysis, every TCR beta chain was defined by the combination of its CDR3 amino acid sequence and its V-gene family, and reads without a unique V-gene family were dropped. In a later analysis, 550 to 650 highly shared, low-generation-probability nucleotide sequences were removed to address suspected cross-contamination and a sequencing artifact. In a later analysis, a clonal expansion index was calculated for each public chain from normalized within-repertoire ranks of inferred template counts. Generation probabilities in a later analysis came from a VDJ recombination model fitted to out-of-frame rearrangements, and those results were checked against IGoR. In a later analysis, hypergeometric tests were used to score TCR-TCR, TCR-HLA and TCR-CMV co-occurrence, with a repertoire-size bias correction applied to TCR pairs. In a later analysis, false discovery rates were estimated by permuting HLA or CMV assignments 20 times. A later analysis grouped co-occurring TCRs with DBSCAN, adding TCRdist sequence similarity when clustering within HLA-allele-positive subsets. Repertoires with fewer than 30,000 or more than 120,000 public chains were left out of co-occurrence clustering, as were about five repertoires with anomalous nucleotide sharing. TCRdb re-hosts the immuneACCESS table, in-frame sequences only. Its copies lack some clones; in the studies checked, an unresolved V gene accounts for under half of them, and the cause for the rest is not known. V and J calls and clone size are copied from that table; D and trimming were computed from the DNA. This sample gives around 200,000 clones in total; 75% to 90% of them show up just once. About 6% of the sample is held by the ten biggest clonotypes.

Study-level results and caveats: The earlier analysis of 587 of the donors excluded seventeen rarely observed V segments, including chromosome 9 orphons, because counts were too low. The sequencing pipeline was judged likely to have produced a cluster of highly shared sequence variants as a technical artifact. In a later analysis, several top co-occurrence clusters were reported to appear linked to parvovirus B19, influenza, CMV and Epstein-Barr virus. A few of the identified cytomegalovirus-associated TCR beta chains were confirmed in vitro to be specific for cytomegalovirus antigens. Immune exposure information for the cohort was limited to CMV serostatus. V-gene and J-gene trimming of TCR beta chains was associated with a missense DCLRE1C variant in a later genetic analysis, and the association was replicated in an independent cohort. According to a later analysis, TCR association rates differed among HLA loci, with DRB1 alleles showing the most associated TCRs and HLA-C alleles showing the fewest. Broadly in line with IMGT annotations, most TCR beta V segments showed up in productive rearrangements about 87% or about 30% of the time in an earlier analysis of a few hundred of the donors. Linkage disequilibrium might explain the correlated functional status among segregating V segments, but an unknown experimental factor could not be ruled out. Across donors, most TCR sequences were observed very rarely, whereas some public TCRs were present in many individuals. In a later analysis, 15,000 to 20,000 TCR beta sequences were associated with specific HLA alleles at a false discovery rate of 0.05. A further reported finding was that TCR beta sequences accurately predicted the HLA-A and HLA-B alleles for most subjects in the first cohort. Because the 87-base-pair reads could not distinguish some IMGT-functional V segments, including TRBV6-2 and TRBV6-3, those segments were excluded. A later analysis found that HLA-associated TCR beta chains were more clonally expanded and had lower generation probabilities than equally common non-associated chains. Assigning TCR associations to individual alleles was difficult when HLA alleles, especially DR and DQ, strongly co-occurred. According to the authors, the approach could potentially be generalized to other disease states and immunological phenotypes. The presence/absence analyses assumed that sequencing depth was roughly uniform across donors, and that assumption may not be true. In both the original and validation cohorts, the classifier was reported to diagnose cytomegalovirus status with high specificity and sensitivity. According to a later genetic analysis, donors in an Asian-associated ancestry cluster had fewer N-insertions in productive TCRs than the approximately 700-donor mean. In this cohort, only TCR beta chains were sequenced, and detectable features were limited by the absence of alpha or paired-chain data. Because some donors lacked HLA typing at each locus, the association tests relied only on the typed subset. A later analysis found that most CMV-associated TCR beta chains appeared HLA-restricted, with HLA associations seemingly driven largely by CMV exposure. The study gave a list of about 170 TCR beta chains associated with cytomegalovirus.

V was cut back by 5 bases and J by 4 bases, leaving a gap of 11 bases between them. The CDR3 runs 13 amino acids, cysteine and phenylalanine included. Kept here is only the CDR3 DNA, which spans 39 bases and is read in frame from base 1. CDR1 and CDR2, per the germline V gene, are MNHEY and SVGAGI. In total, over 600 healthy bone marrow donors made up the cohort. At the time of sampling, all cohort members were nominally healthy, though unrecorded immune exposures were likely present. The donor tested CMV seropositive, placing the donor among the 289 seropositive members of the cohort. A peripheral blood sample was collected from each donor, and TCR beta sequencing was performed on peripheral blood mononuclear cells. The Qiagen DNeasy Blood Extraction Kit was used to extract genomic DNA from the blood cell samples. In the case of this clone: Its antigen is currently not known. There are no base qualities to consult, and no much larger clone falls within one base.

The chain uses TRBV6-5 and TRBJ1-1, and the D gene may be TRBD1, 5 bases matching. The sequence came from a man aged 40-55 years in good health and CMV-seropositive. Sequenced input: PBMCs. The nucleotide sequence reads as follows: TGTGCCAGCAGTGAGACAGTCACCACTGAAGCTTTCTTT. Its amino acids are CASSETVTTEAFF.